This T cell receptor (beta chain) derives from a study of T-cell reconstitution after alpha-beta-depleted transplantation in children. Study-level findings and limits: Where alpha-beta T cells came from about two months after transplant was reportedly several hundred expanded graft clones. Surviving recipient cells, namely T cells and thymic progenitors, were the source of high day-60 TCRbeta diversity in some patients. T cells produced anew were the main source of T-cell counts and diversity one year after transplant.

Trimming pared 5 bases from V and 7 bases from J, leaving 14 bases between. The CDR3 runs 13 residues. Unique molecular identifiers were built into the TCRbeta library. TCRdb re-analysed the PCR reads in MiXCR, keeping a single row per CDR3 protein. There are fewer than 150,000 distinct CDR3 sequences in the sample; 9.5% to 10% occur only once, and 20% to 30% lies in the top ten. This clonotype has ten or more counts. Its antigen is as yet unknown. The clonotype comes from a girl in the first two years of life who had a stem cell transplant for combined immunodeficiency, so the T cells may come from the graft donor. This rearrangement joins TRBV12-3 or TRBV12-4 to TRBJ1-2; D call uncertain. This sample comprised PBMCs, mostly from graft donor cells, obtained 180 days after TCRalphabeta/CD19-depleted stem cell transplant. CDR3 loop: CASSHSWVGGYTF. CDR3 in DNA: TGTGCCAGCAGTCATTCCTGGGTGGGTGGCTACACCTTC.